A single sample is the source of the 14 T cell receptor beta chains below, sequenced in a study of cytomegalovirus exposure and HLA in healthy donors. Primers for the PCR totalled 60 Vbeta and 13 Jbeta. Here immunoSEQ multiplex PCR was the method, and the copy in TCRdb shows in-frame clones only, minus some. The table has 150,000 or so clones, roughly 80% seen once. The sample taken for sequencing was PBMCs. These receptors were collected from a woman in her 40s in good health and CMV-seropositive.

The chain carries TRBV30 and TRBJ1-1; 8 bases are shared with TRBD1. The length of the CDR3 is 13 residues. From germline, CDR1 is GTSNPN and CDR2 SVGIG (reference sequence). V shed 2 bases and J 7 bases; nucleotides not matched to a gene: 6. The CDR3 DNA reads TGTGCCTGGAGTAGGGACAGGTCTTTTGAAGCTTTCTTT. It codes for CAWSRDRSFEAFF. Together with reference TRBV30 and TRBJ1-1, the CDR3 gives the full variable domain: SQTIHQWPATLVQPVGSPLSLECTVEGTSNPNLYWYRQAAGRGLQLLFYSVGIGQISSEVPQNLSASRPQDRQFILSSKKLLLSDSGFYLCAWSRDRSFEAFFGQGTRLTVV.

The chain joins TRBV2 to TRBJ1-1; the match to TRBD1 covers 7 bases. CDR3 size: 12 residues. Germline assignment: CDR1 SNHLY and CDR2 FYNNEI. The trim removed 6 bases at V and 7 bases at J, leaving 5 bases unmatched. The CDR3, as DNA: TGTGCCAGCAGAGAGGGACAGCTTGAAGCTTTCTTT. The encoded protein is CASREGQLEAFF.

This sequence joins TRBV10-1 and TRBJ2-3; D may be TRBD1 (5 bases). Trimming removed 6 bases at V and 4 bases at J, with 11 bases between. Germline loops: CDR1 WNHNN, CDR2 SYGVQD (reference sequence). The CDR3 runs to 13 residues. The CDR3 loop is CASRPTGSDTQYF. DNA of the CDR3: TGCGCCAGCAGACCCACAGGCTCAGATACGCAGTATTTT.

This sequence joins TRBV7-2 and TRBJ2-3; D may be TRBD2 (6 bases). Germline V CDR1 and CDR2: SGHTA, FQGNSA. Trimming removed 5 bases at V and 2 bases at J, with 14 bases between. The CDR3 consists of 15 residues. The CDR3 loop reads CASSPPPGLTDTQYF. The DNA for the CDR3 is TGTGCCAGCAGCCCCCCCCCGGGACTCACAGATACGCAGTATTTT.

This chain links TRBV7-6 with TRBJ2-7; 12 bases are shared with TRBD1. Germline V gene lookup returns CDR1 SGHVS and CDR2 FNYEAQ. The CDR3 runs to 16 residues. Unmatched junction bases numbered 14, after V lost 3 bases and J lost 11 bases. CDR3 amino acids: CASSLVPPGQGAGEYF. The CDR3 nucleotides are TGTGCCAGCAGCTTGGTCCCACCGGGACAGGGGGCCGGAGAGTACTTC.

CDR3 sequence reads: CASSYPTGQGYTF. The CDR3 DNA reads as TGTGCCAGCAGTTATCCGACAGGGCAGGGCTACACCTTC. The chain recombines TRBV6-6 with TRBJ1-2; 7 bases align to TRBD1. V gave up 3 bases and J gave up 8 bases; unmatched junction bases: 6. Germline lookup yields CDR1 MNHNY and CDR2 SVGAGI (reference sequence). This CDR3 has 13 amino acids.

V usage is TRBV2 and J usage is TRBJ2-7; D is undetermined. Germline-derived CDR1 and CDR2 are SNHLY and FYNNEI. The CDR3 loop spans 14 amino acids. V was trimmed by 4 bases and J by 2 bases, leaving 12 bases between them. In DNA, the CDR3 is TGTGCCAGCAGTGCCGACCGCGGCCCCTACGAGCAGTACTTC. Protein: CASSADRGPYEQYF.

The V call is TRBV28, the J call TRBJ2-1, with 8 bases lining up with TRBD1. Trimming took 6 bases from V and 8 from J; bases not matched to a gene: 9. Germline V gene sequence: CDR1 MDHEN, CDR2 SYDVKM. CDR3 length equals 14 residues. The CDR3 DNA reads TGTGCCAGCAGGACTACAGGGGGAGGCGATGAGCAGTTCTTC. Encoded protein: CASRTTGGGDEQFF.

The rearrangement uses TRBV28 and TRBJ1-6; D not certain. The CDR3 is 17 residues long. Trimming removed 3 bases at V and 0 bases at J, with 12 bases between. CDR1 and CDR2 from the germline V gene are MDHEN and SYDVKM. This CDR3 reads CASSFIREGSYNSPLHF. The CDR3, as DNA: TGTGCCAGCAGTTTTATCCGGGAGGGCTCCTATAATTCACCCCTCCACTTT.

The chain has TRBV5-1 and TRBJ2-5; 9 nucleotides agree with TRBD1. Germline V gene sequence: CDR1 SGHRS, CDR2 YFSETQ. There are 15 residues in the CDR3. V lost 4 bases, J lost 5 bases, and 9 bases stayed unmatched. Here the CDR3 DNA reads TGCGCCAGCAGCACCGGGACAGGGAAGACGGAGACCCAGTACTTC. Its protein is CASSTGTGKTETQYF.

V is TRBV5-1 and J is TRBJ2-1, with TRBD1 matching 8 bases. The ends lost 5 bases at V and 5 bases at J; junction bases unmatched: 6. There are 14 residues in the CDR3. Germline CDR1 is SGHRS and CDR2 is YFSETQ. The CDR3 here is CASRDRGGNNEQFF. The CDR3 coding sequence is TGCGCCAGCAGAGACAGGGGTGGGAACAATGAGCAGTTCTTC. The full variable domain, in which reference TRBV5-1 and TRBJ2-1 provide the parts outside the CDR3, is KAGVTQTPRYLIKTRGQQVTLSCSPISGHRSVSWYQQTPGQGLQFLFEYFSETQRNKGNFPGRFSGRQFSNSRSEMNVSTLELGDSALYLCASRDRGGNNEQFFGPGTRLTVL.

In regard to this clone: The junction differs from germline at one of its ends, possibly a read error. The chain joins TRBV7-9 to TRBJ2-7; D call uncertain. The CDR3 runs 16 residues. Germline V CDR1 and CDR2: SEHNR, FQNEAQ (reference sequence). This CDR3 is CSSSLADPRLSYEQYF. In DNA, the CDR3 is TGTTCCAGCAGCTTAGCCGACCCTAGGCTCTCCTACGAGCAGTACTTC.

This chain joins TRBV25-1 and TRBJ2-5, with 9 bases matching TRBD2. The J call is in doubt because the DNA end fits TRBJ2-7 better. The CDR3 contains 15 residues. Looked up from germline, CDR1 is MGHDK and CDR2 is SYGVNS. The DNA for the CDR3 is TGTGCCAGCAGTGAATCACTAGCGGGTTCCCACGAGCAGTACTTC. This codes for CASSESLAGSHEQYF.

The chain uses TRBV19 and TRBJ1-2, with D possibly TRBD1 on 5 matching bases. The germline CDR1 and CDR2 sequences are LNHDA and SQIVND (reference sequence). V was trimmed by 8 bases and J by 4 bases, leaving 17 bases between them. The CDR3 sequence is 14 residues long. CDR3 sequence: CASRDSGSSYGYTF. The CDR3 DNA reads TGTGCCAGTCGCGACAGTGGATCGTCCTATGGCTACACCTTC.